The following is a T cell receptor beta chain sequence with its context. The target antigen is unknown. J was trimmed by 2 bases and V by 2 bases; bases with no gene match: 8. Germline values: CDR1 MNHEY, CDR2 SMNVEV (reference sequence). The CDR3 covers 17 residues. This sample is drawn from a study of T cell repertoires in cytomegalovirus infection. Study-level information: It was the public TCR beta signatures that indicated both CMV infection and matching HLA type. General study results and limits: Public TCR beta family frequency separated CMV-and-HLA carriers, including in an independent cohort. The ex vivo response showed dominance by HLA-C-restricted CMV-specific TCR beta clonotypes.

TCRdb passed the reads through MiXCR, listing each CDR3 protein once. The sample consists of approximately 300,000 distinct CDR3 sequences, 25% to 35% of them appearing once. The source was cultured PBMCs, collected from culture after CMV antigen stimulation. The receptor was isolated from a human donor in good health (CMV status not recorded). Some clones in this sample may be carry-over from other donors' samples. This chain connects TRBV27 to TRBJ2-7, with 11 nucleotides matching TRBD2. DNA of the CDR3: TGTGCCAGCAGTTTAAGCCTCCTAGCGGGGGGTCCCTACGAGCAGTACTTC. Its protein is CASSLSLLAGGPYEQYF.